This TCR beta chain was profiled in a study of T cell responses to AZD1222 COVID-19 vaccine. The CDR3 has 13 residues. The V end was cut by 2 bases, the J end by 1 base, with 5 bases between. The germline CDR1 and CDR2 sequences are MNHEY and SMNVEV (reference sequence). Data came from immunoSEQ multiplex PCR; TCRdb stores just in-frame clones and leaves some out. The table has 84,000 or so clones, 90% to 95% seen once. The clonotype comes from an adult in good health. V is TRBV27 and J is TRBJ1-2; no reliable D call. The sequences come from peripheral blood, collected on day 0 of MenACWY control vaccination. In DNA form, the CDR3 reads TGTGCCAGCAGTTTAAAGGTTAACTATGGCTACACCTTC. Translated: CASSLKVNYGYTF.